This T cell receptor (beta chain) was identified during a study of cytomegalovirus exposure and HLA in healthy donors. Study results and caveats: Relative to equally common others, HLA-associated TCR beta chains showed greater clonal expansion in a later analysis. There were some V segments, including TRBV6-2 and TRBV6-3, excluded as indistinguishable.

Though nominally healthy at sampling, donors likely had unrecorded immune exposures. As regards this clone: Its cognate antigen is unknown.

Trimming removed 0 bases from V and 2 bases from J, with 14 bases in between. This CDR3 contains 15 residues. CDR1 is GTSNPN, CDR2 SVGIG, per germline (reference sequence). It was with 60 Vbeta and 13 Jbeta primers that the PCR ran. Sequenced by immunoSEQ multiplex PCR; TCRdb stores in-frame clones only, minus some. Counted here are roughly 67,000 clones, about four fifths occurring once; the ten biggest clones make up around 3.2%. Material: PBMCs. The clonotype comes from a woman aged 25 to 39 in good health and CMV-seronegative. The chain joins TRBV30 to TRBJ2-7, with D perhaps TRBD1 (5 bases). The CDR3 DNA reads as TGTGCCTGGAGTGTACCCGGCAGGGTCCCCTACGAGCAGTACTTC. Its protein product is CAWSVPGRVPYEQYF.